These 7 T cell receptor beta chains came from one sample sequenced in a study of lymphopenia after photon versus proton radiotherapy. The method was immunoSEQ multiplex PCR; TCRdb's version includes in-frame clones alone and lacks a portion of them. The table shows 20,000 to 25,000 clones, with 85% occurring only once. The sample in question was peripheral blood, obtained from a patient treated with photon-based radiotherapy. The receptors here all came from a man aged 55 to 70 with pancreatic cancer.

V gene TRBV2 combines with J gene TRBJ2-3, with 12 bases identical to TRBD2. The CDR3 sequence is 18 residues long. Per germline, CDR1 SNHLY and CDR2 FYNNEI. J gave up 3 bases and V 2 bases, and 9 bases lay outside the gene matches. The CDR3 sequence: CASSEPPGTSGGTDTQYF. The CDR3 DNA follows: TGTGCCAGCAGTGAACCCCCCGGCACTAGCGGGGGGACAGATACGCAGTATTTT.

V gene TRBV4-1 combines with J gene TRBJ2-5; 14 positions match TRBD2. The CDR3 loop spans 17 amino acids. V shed 3 bases and J 5 bases; nucleotides not matched to a gene: 8. CDR1 and CDR2 (germline): MGHRA, YSYEKL. CDR3 region: CASSQETSGGAVETQYF. CDR3 bases: TGCGCCAGCAGCCAGGAGACTAGCGGGGGGGCCGTGGAGACCCAGTACTTC.

The table lists this clone with a few counts. The chain recombines TRBV21-1 with TRBJ1-6; TRBD1 is taken as the D call from the table, unchecked against the DNA. TRBV21-1 is shown as a pseudogene. CDR3 length: 10 residues. The CDR3 DNA sequence: TGTGCCAGCAGCCAGGGTCCCCTCCACTTT. Residues: CASSQGPLHF.

V is TRBV11-3 and J is TRBJ2-3, with 13 bases aligning to TRBD2. The V segment lost 5 bases and the J segment 0 bases; nucleotides outside the gene matches: 2. The CDR3 runs to 16 residues. The germline V gene encodes CDR1 SGHNT and CDR2 YENEEA. This CDR3 is CASSPGLAGSTDTQYF. CDR3 nucleotide sequence: TGTGCCAGCAGCCCGGGACTAGCGGGGAGCACAGATACGCAGTATTTT.

The V and J genes are TRBV5-1 and TRBJ1-2; perhaps TRBD1 as D (6 bases). V dropped 1 base and J dropped 5 bases, with 9 bases sitting between them. The CDR3 has 13 amino acids. Germline loops: CDR1 SGHRS, CDR2 YFSETQ. CDR3 residues: CASSLPGQYGYTF. The CDR3, as DNA: TGCGCCAGCAGCTTGCCAGGACAGTATGGCTACACCTTC.

V and J are TRBV7-7 and TRBJ2-1; possibly TRBD1 or TRBD2 for D (5 bases each). CDR1 and CDR2 (germline): SSHAT, FNYEAQ (reference sequence). With 1 base removed from V and 0 bases from J, the gap between germline ends came to 7 bases. This CDR3 has 15 amino acids. CDR3 sequence (DNA): TGTGCCAGCAGCTTAGAGGGGAGCTCCTACAATGAGCAGTTCTTC. This gives the protein CASSLEGSSYNEQFF.

This chain joins TRBV5-4 and TRBJ1-2; perhaps TRBD1 as D (6 bases). Germline CDR1 reads SGHNT; CDR2 reads YYREEE (reference sequence). This CDR3 is 15 amino acids long. V lost 5 bases, J lost 3 bases, and 17 bases lay in between. The CDR3 DNA is TGTGCCAGCAGAGATGTCGGGACATTTGACTATGGCTACACCTTC. Translated, it gives CASRDVGTFDYGYTF.